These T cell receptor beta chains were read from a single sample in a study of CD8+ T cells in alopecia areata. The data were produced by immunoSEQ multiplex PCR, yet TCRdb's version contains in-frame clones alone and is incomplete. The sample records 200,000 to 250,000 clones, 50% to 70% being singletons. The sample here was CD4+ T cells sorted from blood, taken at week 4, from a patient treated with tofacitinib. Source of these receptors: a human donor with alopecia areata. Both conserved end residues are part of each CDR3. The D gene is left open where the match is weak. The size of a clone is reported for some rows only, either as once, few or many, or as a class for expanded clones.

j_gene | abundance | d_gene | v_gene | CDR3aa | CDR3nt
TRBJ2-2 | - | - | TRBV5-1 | CASSSGVAGELFF | TGCGCCAGCAGTTCCGGGGTAGCCGGGGAGCTGTTTTTT
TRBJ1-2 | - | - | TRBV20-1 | CSARKDYGYTF | TGCAGTGCTAGAAAGGACTATGGCTACACCTTC
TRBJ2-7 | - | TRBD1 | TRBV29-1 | CSVKQGQGTYEQYF | TGCAGCGTCAAACAGGGGCAGGGAACCTACGAGCAGTACTTC
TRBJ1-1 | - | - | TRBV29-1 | CSVHDSLNTEAFF | TGCAGCGTGCACGACAGCCTGAACACTGAAGCTTTCTTT
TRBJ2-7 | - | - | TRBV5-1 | CASSQQGGEQYF | TGCGCCAGCAGCCAACAGGGTGGCGAGCAGTACTTC
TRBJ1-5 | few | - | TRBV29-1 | CSVGENSNQPQHF | TGCAGCGTGGGGGAGAATAGCAATCAGCCCCAGCATTTT
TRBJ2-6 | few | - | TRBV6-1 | CASIPSGANVLTF | TGTGCCAGCATTCCCTCTGGGGCCAACGTCCTGACTTTC
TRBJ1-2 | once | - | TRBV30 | CAWTGKGVGYTF | TGTGCCTGGACAGGGAAAGGAGTTGGCTACACCTTC
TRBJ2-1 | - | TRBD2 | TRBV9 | CASSLAGGLSYNEQFF | TGTGCCAGCAGCTTAGCGGGGGGGCTATCCTACAATGAGCAGTTCTTC
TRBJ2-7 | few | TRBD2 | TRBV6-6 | CASSSHSGGDIYEQYF | TGTGCCAGCAGTTCTCATAGCGGGGGAGATATCTACGAGCAGTACTTC
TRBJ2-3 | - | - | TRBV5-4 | CASSPGTPKADTQYF | TGTGCCAGCAGCCCCGGGACTCCTAAAGCAGATACGCAGTATTTT
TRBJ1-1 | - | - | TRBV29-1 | CSVSVSSGVAFF | TGCAGCGTTTCGGTCTCGAGTGGGGTAGCTTTCTTT
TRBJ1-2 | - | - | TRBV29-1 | CSAMAGSYGYTF | TGCAGCGCCATGGCCGGGAGCTATGGCTACACCTTC
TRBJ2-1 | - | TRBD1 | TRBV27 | CASRYGTGSNNEQFF | TGTGCCAGCAGATACGGGACAGGGTCTAACAATGAGCAGTTCTTC
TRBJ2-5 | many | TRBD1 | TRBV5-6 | CASSYGTGKTQYF | TGTGCCAGCAGCTACGGGACAGGAAAGACCCAGTACTTC
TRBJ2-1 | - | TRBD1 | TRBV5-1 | CASSGDRGDTSYNEQFF | TGCGCCAGCAGCGGAGACAGGGGCGACACCTCCTACAATGAGCAGTTCTTC
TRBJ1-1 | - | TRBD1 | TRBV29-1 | CSVEKGTGRPSEAFF | TGCAGCGTTGAAAAGGGGACAGGGCGTCCCAGTGAAGCTTTCTTT
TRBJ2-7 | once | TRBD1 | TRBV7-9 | CASSLGEGASYEQYF | TGTGCCAGCAGCTTAGGTGAGGGGGCGTCCTACGAGCAGTACTTC
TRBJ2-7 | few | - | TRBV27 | CASSLSGVESIKVYEQYF | TGTGCCAGCAGTTTATCGGGAGTAGAGAGTATAAAGGTCTACGAGCAGTACTTC
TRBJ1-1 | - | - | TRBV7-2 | CASSRQAAEAFF | TGTGCCAGCAGCCGGCAGGCAGCCGAAGCTTTCTTT
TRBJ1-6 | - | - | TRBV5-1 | CASSLRQGGSPLHF | TGCGCCAGCAGCTTAAGGCAGGGTGGCTCACCCCTCCACTTT
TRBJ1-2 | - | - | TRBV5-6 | CASSPRARVGYGYTF | TGTGCCAGCAGCCCCAGAGCCAGGGTCGGCTATGGCTACACCTTC
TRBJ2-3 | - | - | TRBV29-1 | CSVEDSGAAGSTDTQYF | TGCAGCGTTGAAGATTCGGGGGCAGCGGGGAGCACAGATACGCAGTATTTT
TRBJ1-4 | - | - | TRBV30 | CAWNRRGGNEKLFF | TGTGCCTGGAACCGTAGGGGGGGTAATGAAAAACTGTTTTTT
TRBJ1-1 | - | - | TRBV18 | CASSQWEWTEAFF | TGTGCCAGCTCACAATGGGAGTGGACTGAAGCTTTCTTT
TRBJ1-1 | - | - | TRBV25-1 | CASSESGLMNTEAFF | TGTGCCAGCAGTGAGTCAGGGCTCATGAACACTGAAGCTTTCTTT
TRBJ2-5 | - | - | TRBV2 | CASSDDLQETQYF | TGTGCCAGCAGTGATGACTTACAAGAGACCCAGTACTTC
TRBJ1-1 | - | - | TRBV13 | CASSSKTVLGATEAFF | TGTGCCAGCAGCTCCAAAACAGTCCTGGGGGCCACTGAAGCTTTCTTT
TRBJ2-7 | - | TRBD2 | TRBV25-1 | CASSSPGTSVRQYF | TGTGCCAGCAGTAGCCCCGGGACTAGCGTCAGGCAGTACTTC
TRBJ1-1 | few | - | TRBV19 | CASSIQSTEAFF | TGTGCCAGTAGTATACAGAGCACTGAAGCTTTCTTT
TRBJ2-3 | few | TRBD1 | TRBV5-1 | CASSLGTGGRLDTQYF | TGCGCCAGCAGCTTAGGGACAGGGGGCCGCCTGGATACGCAGTATTTT
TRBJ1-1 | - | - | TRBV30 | CAWSASTEAFF | TGTGCCTGGAGTGCCAGCACTGAAGCTTTCTTT
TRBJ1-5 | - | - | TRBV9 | CASSVDPRVDQPQHF | TGTGCCAGCAGCGTAGACCCCCGGGTCGATCAGCCCCAGCATTTT
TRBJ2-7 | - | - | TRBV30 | CAWTPGPPPYEQYF | TGTGCCTGGACCCCGGGCCCTCCACCATACGAGCAGTACTTC
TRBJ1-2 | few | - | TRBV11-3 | CASSPAPGGGYTF | TGTGCCAGCAGCCCAGCCCCAGGTGGTGGCTACACCTTC
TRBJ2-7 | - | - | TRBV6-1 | CASSENRVHEQYF | TGTGCCAGCAGTGAAAACAGGGTTCATGAGCAGTACTTC
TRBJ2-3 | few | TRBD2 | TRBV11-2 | CASSFTSGLTDTQYF | TGTGCCAGCAGCTTCACTAGCGGGCTCACAGATACGCAGTATTTT
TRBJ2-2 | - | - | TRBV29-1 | CSVGGVGNTGELFF | TGCAGCGTTGGAGGGGTCGGGAACACCGGGGAGCTGTTTTTT
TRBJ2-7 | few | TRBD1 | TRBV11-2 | CASSRGRTGHDEQYF | TGTGCCAGCAGCCGGGGACGGACAGGGCACGACGAGCAGTACTTC
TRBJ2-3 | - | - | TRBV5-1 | CASSLGATTDTQYF | TGCGCCAGCAGCTTGGGGGCGACCACAGATACGCAGTATTTT
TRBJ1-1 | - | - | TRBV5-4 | CASSLSKGPNTEAFF | TGTGCCAGCAGCTTGTCAAAGGGACCGAACACTGAAGCTTTCTTT
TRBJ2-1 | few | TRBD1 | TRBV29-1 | CSVEDGNRGFLRYEQFF | TGCAGCGTTGAAGATGGGAACAGGGGGTTCCTCAGATATGAGCAGTTCTTC
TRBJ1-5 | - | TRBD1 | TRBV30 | CAWSGTDRGPGDAQHF | TGTGCCTGGAGTGGGACGGACAGGGGGCCCGGGGATGCCCAGCATTTT
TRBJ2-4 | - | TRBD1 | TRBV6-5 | CASSPGGTGANIQYF | TGTGCCAGCAGTCCCGGTGGGACAGGGGCCAACATTCAGTACTTC